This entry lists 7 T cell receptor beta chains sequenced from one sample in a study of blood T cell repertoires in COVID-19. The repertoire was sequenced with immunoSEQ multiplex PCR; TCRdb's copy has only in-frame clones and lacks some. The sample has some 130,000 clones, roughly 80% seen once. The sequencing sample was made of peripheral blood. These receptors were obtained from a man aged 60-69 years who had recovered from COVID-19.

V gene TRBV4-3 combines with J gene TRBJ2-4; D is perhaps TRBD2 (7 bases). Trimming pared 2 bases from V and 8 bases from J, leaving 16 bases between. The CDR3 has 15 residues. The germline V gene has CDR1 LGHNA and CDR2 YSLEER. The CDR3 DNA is TGCGCCAGCAGCCAAATAGGAACAGGGAGGGACATTCAGTACTTC. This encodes CASSQIGTGRDIQYF.

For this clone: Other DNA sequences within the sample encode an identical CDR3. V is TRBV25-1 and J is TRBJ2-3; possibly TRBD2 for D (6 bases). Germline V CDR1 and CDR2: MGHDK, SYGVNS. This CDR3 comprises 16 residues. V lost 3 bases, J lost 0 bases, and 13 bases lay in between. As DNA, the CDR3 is TGTGCCAGCAGTGACCCCGCGGGGCCGAGCACAGATACGCAGTATTTT. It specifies CASSDPAGPSTDTQYF.

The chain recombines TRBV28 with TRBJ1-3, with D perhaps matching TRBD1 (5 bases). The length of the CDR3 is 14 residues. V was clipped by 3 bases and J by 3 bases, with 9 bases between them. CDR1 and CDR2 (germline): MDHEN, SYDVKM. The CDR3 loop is CASSLGRVGNTIYF. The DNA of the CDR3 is TGTGCCAGCAGTTTGGGCAGGGTTGGAAACACCATATATTTT.

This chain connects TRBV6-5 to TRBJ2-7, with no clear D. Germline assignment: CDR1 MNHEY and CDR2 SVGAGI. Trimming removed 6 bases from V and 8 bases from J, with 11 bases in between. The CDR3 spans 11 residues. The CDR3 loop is CASSSEVKQYF. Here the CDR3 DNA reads TGTGCCAGCAGCTCAGAAGTAAAGCAGTACTTC.

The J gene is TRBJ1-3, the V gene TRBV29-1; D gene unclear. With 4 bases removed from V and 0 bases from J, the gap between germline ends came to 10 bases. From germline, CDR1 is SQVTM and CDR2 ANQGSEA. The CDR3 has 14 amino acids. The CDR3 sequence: CSVGADSSGNTIYF. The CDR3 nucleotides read TGCAGCGTTGGTGCAGATTCCTCTGGAAACACCATATATTTT.

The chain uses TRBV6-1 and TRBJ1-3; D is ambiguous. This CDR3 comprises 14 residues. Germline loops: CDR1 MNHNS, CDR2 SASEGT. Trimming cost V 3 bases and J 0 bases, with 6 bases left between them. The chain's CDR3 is CASSESYSGNTIYF. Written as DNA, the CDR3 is TGTGCCAGCAGTGAGAGCTACTCTGGAAACACCATATATTTT.

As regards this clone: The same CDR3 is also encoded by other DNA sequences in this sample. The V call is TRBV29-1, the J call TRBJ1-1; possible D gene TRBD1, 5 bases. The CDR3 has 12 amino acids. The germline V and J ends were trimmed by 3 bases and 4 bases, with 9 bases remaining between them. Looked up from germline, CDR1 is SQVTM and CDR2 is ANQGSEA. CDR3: CSVDRGGTEAFF. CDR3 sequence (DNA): TGCAGCGTTGATCGGGGGGGCACTGAAGCTTTCTTT.